The source of this T cell receptor (beta chain) is a study of cytomegalovirus exposure and HLA in healthy donors (dated by TCRdb to 2017 to 2019). As for the study more broadly: According to an earlier analysis of several hundred of the donors, 150 million to 200 million T cells yielded 90 million to 130 million unique TCR beta sequences and about 300 Gb of sequence data. Roughly 300 gigabases of sequencing data and 70 million to 85 million unique TCR sequences were included in an early release covering roughly 700 HLA-typed donors. The genetic ancestry cluster associated with self-reported Caucasian donors included 81% of the 300 to 450 genotyped donors. The study aimed to test whether signatures of past pathogen exposure could be identified by cataloging public T cell receptors. Using immunosequencing, the study profiled T cell repertoires from 500 to 800 subjects and related those repertoires to cytomegalovirus serostatus. Besides the first cohort of 666 subjects, a separate validation cohort made up of 120 different subjects was used. To predict cytomegalovirus infection status, the study combined high-throughput TCR immunosequencing, statistical association of individual TCRs with disease status, and machine learning. To study patterns of TCR occurrence, a later analysis re-analyzed previously published TCR beta repertoires from more than 550 donors and added high-resolution HLA genotyping. The later analysis used no new phenotypic data to find candidate immune exposures, relying instead on TCR beta sequences and their occurrence across donors. To decide whether each TCR beta V gene segment behaved as functional or pseudogenic, an earlier analysis of approximately 600 of the donors relied on high-throughput TCR beta sequencing. Donor age, sex, ethnicity and CMV serostatus were compiled alongside the repertoire data. A later genetic analysis used genome-wide SNP genotypes for about 65% of the roughly 670 donors, treating that subset as a discovery cohort. All discovery cohort repertoires had been generated using a single sequencing platform. HLA typing covered class I and class II loci at four-digit resolution. The number of typed donors differed by locus: about 620-640 for A, B, C, DRB1 and DQB1; approximately 540 for DQA1; 606 for DPA1; and around 490 for DPB1. Four to six DR-DQ haplotypes were handled as single units for association and clustering, since linkage in the cohort was strong. On average, roughly 250,000 unique TCR beta nucleotide sequences were sequenced per donor among a few hundred genotyped donors of the cohort, with about 19% of those sequences being non-productive.

What the study reported, not specific to this receptor: A cluster of highly shared sequence variants was judged likely to be a technical artifact of the sequencing pipeline. V-gene and J-gene trimming of TCR beta chains was associated with a missense DCLRE1C variant in a later genetic analysis, and the association was replicated in an independent cohort. In a later analysis, the rate of TCR association differed among HLA loci, with DRB1 alleles having the most associated TCRs and HLA-C alleles having the fewest. In vitro tests confirmed that a few of the cytomegalovirus-associated TCR beta chains recognize cytomegalovirus antigens. According to a later analysis, parvovirus B19, influenza, CMV and Epstein-Barr virus appeared linked to several top co-occurrence clusters. The only immune exposure information available for the cohort was CMV serostatus. Linkage disequilibrium might explain the correlated functional status among segregating V segments, but an unknown experimental factor could not be ruled out. In an earlier analysis of 587 of the donors, most TCR beta V segments appeared in productive rearrangements about 87% or about 30% of the time, broadly matching IMGT annotations. In this cohort, only TCR beta chains were sequenced, and detectable features were limited by the absence of alpha or paired-chain data. Some IMGT-functional V segments, including TRBV6-2 and TRBV6-3, could not be told apart with the 87-base-pair reads, so those segments were excluded. A further reported finding was that TCR beta sequences accurately predicted the HLA-A and HLA-B alleles for most subjects in the first cohort. In a later analysis, HLA-associated TCR beta chains showed more clonal expansion and lower generation probabilities than non-associated chains that were equally common. Because counts were too low, around 17 rarely observed V segments, including chromosome 9 orphons, were left out of the earlier analysis of over 550 of the donors. A total of 150 to 200 TCR beta chains were listed by the study as associated with cytomegalovirus. The classifier was reported to diagnose cytomegalovirus status with high specificity and sensitivity in both the original cohort and the validation cohort. According to the authors, the approach could potentially be generalized to other disease states and immunological phenotypes. When HLA alleles, especially DR and DQ, strongly co-occurred, attributing TCR associations to individual alleles was difficult. HLA typing was unavailable for some donors at each locus, so association tests used only the typed subset. Most CMV-associated TCR beta chains appeared to be HLA-restricted in a later analysis, and the HLA associations seemed to be driven largely by CMV exposure. Across donors, most TCR sequences were observed very rarely, whereas some public TCRs were present in many individuals. Specific HLA alleles were associated with 15,000 to 20,000 TCR beta sequences at a false discovery rate of 0.05 in a later analysis. The presence/absence analyses assumed that sequencing depth was roughly uniform across donors, and that assumption may not be true. According to a later genetic analysis, donors in an Asian-associated ancestry cluster had fewer N-insertions in productive TCRs than the approximately 710-donor mean.

The cohort was made up of approximately 700 healthy bone marrow donors. Cohort members were all nominally healthy when sampled, although unrecorded immune exposures were likely present. The donor tested CMV seropositive, placing the donor among the 289 seropositive members of the cohort. A peripheral blood sample was provided by each donor, and peripheral blood mononuclear cells were used for TCR beta sequencing. Genomic DNA extraction from the blood cell samples was performed with the Qiagen DNeasy Blood Extraction Kit. In regard to this clone: This receptor's antigen is unknown. No much larger clone is present one base from it, and per-base qualities are unavailable.

From a lookup of the germline V gene, CDR1 and CDR2 are SGHTA and FQGNSA. From the cysteine up to the phenylalanine, the CDR3 has a length of 14 residues. Kept here is only the CDR3 DNA, which spans 42 bases and is read in frame from base 1. V loses 5 bases, J loses 2 bases, and the germline ends lie 10 bases apart. Library creation used the immunoSEQ multiplex PCR assay. The multiplex PCR relied on a mix of 60 forward primers for TCR Vbeta segments and 13 reverse primers for TCR Jbeta segments. A multiplex PCR assay on genomic DNA amplified the CDR3 region of rearranged TCR beta genes. On the Illumina HiSeq System, the amplified TCR beta libraries were sequenced as 87-base-pair reads. The authors' analysis ran thus. A later analysis counted some 74 million unique TCR beta chains across the approximately 700 repertoires, and some 11 million of these chains were shared by at least two donors. Raw reads were error-corrected and collapsed into unique sequences with a nearest-neighbor algorithm that merged closely related sequences to remove PCR and sequencing errors. V, D and J gene segments were assigned by aligning CDR3 sequences to IMGT reference sequences. For a sequence to be retained, a match of at least six nucleotides to both a V gene segment and a J gene segment was required. A rearrangement counted as productive if the CDR3 had no stop codons and remained in frame with V and J, and every other rearrangement counted as non-productive. Following IMGT convention, CDR3 was defined as the stretch from the second conserved V-encoded cysteine up to the conserved J-encoded phenylalanine. In an earlier analysis of around 600 of the donors, sequences lacking an unambiguous match to a single V gene segment were excluded. An earlier analysis of several hundred of the donors called V segments functional above 56.7% productive rearrangements and segregating when the between-donor standard deviation exceeded 5%. A statistical classification framework was built for diagnosing cytomegalovirus status from the catalog of TCR beta chain sequences. A later analysis assigned V and J genes by comparing TCR nucleotide sequences with IMGT/GENE-DB human TR gene sequences. The TCRdist pipeline was used in a later analysis to assign CDR3 sequences and most-parsimonious VDJ recombination scenarios. In a later analysis, every TCR beta chain was defined by the combination of its CDR3 amino acid sequence and its V-gene family, and reads without a unique V-gene family were dropped. A later analysis removed roughly 590 highly shared, low-generation-probability nucleotide sequences to deal with suspected cross-contamination and a sequencing artifact. In a later analysis, a clonal expansion index for each public chain was calculated from normalized within-repertoire ranks of inferred template counts. In a later analysis, generation probabilities were computed with a VDJ recombination model fitted to out-of-frame rearrangements, and the resulting probabilities were checked against IGoR. In a later analysis, hypergeometric tests were used to score TCR-TCR, TCR-HLA and TCR-CMV co-occurrence, with a repertoire-size bias correction applied to TCR pairs. False discovery rates were estimated in a later analysis by permuting HLA or CMV assignments 20 times. In a later analysis, co-occurring TCRs were grouped using DBSCAN, and TCRdist sequence similarity was added for clustering within HLA-allele-positive subsets. For co-occurrence clustering, repertoires with fewer than 30,000 or more than 120,000 public chains were excluded, along with about five repertoires with anomalous nucleotide sharing. Drawn from immuneACCESS, this table holds only the in-frame rearrangements with V and J called that TCRdb kept. Clones are partly lost; checked studies trace under half to an unresolved V gene and leave the rest unexplained. V and J calls and clone size are copied from that table; D and trimming were computed from the DNA. Within this sample are 160,000 or so clones, with roughly 80% of them counted one time only. The ten top clones hold roughly 10% of the sample.

This receptor was taken from a man between 18 and 29 years old in good health and CMV-seropositive. The sequence links TRBV7-2 to TRBJ1-3, and perhaps TRBD1 as D gene, on 6 matching bases. What was sequenced was PBMCs. Here is the DNA: TGTGCCAGCAGCCGGACAGCGGCTGGAAACACCATATATTTT. It codes for CASSRTAAGNTIYF.